The entry below describes one T cell receptor beta chain. The antigen remains unidentified. This record belongs to a study of blood T cells in healthy people across ages. Combining a sample-barcoded 5' primer with a J-beta primer mix, a second PCR ran for 7 to 11 cycles. Via MiXCR, TCRdb re-called the 5' RACE reads, giving one row per CDR3 protein. The data show around 1,900,000 distinct CDR3 sequences, about two fifths seen once. Overall study findings and caveats: Observed TCR beta diversity per million T cells went down as age went up. This fall followed a roughly linear course with age. More naive CD4+ cells and higher diversity were found in long-lived than in aged donors.

Per-sample PBMC isolation yielded at least 6.5 million cells. This CDR3 region has 14 residues. The V gene lost 8 bases and the J gene lost 9 bases, with 20 bases spanning the gap. Looked up from germline, CDR1 is MNHEY and CDR2 is SVGEGT. The chain couples TRBV6-2 or TRBV6-3 to TRBJ1-5, with D unresolved. The source material was blood. This TCR derives from a human donor in good health. This CDR3 reads CASSPRVTRGPQHF. The CDR3 DNA sequence: TGTGCCAGCTCGCCACGGGTCACTCGGGGGCCCCAGCATTTT.